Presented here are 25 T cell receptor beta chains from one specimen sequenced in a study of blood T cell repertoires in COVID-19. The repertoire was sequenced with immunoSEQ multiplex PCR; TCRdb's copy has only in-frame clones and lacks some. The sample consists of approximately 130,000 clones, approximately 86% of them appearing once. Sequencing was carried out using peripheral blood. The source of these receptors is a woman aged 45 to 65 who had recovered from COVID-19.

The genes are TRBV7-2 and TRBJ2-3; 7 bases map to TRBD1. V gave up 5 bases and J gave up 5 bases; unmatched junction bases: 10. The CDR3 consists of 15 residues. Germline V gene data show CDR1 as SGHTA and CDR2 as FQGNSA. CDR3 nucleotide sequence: TGTGCCAGCAGCGCCCGGGACAGTTTACAAGATACGCAGTATTTT. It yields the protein CASSARDSLQDTQYF.

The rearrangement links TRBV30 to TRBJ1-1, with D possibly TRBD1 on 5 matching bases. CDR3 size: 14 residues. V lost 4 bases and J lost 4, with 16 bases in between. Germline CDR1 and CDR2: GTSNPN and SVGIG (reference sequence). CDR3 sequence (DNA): TGTGCCTGGACCTTCACCAGGGTCTTCACTGAAGCTTTCTTT. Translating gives CAWTFTRVFTEAFF.

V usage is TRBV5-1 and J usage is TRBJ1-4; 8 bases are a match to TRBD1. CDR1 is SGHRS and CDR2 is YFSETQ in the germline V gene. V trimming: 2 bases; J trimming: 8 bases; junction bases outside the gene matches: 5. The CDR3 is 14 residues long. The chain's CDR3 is CASSFGTGHEKLFF. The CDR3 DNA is TGCGCCAGCAGCTTCGGGACAGGTCACGAAAAACTGTTTTTT.

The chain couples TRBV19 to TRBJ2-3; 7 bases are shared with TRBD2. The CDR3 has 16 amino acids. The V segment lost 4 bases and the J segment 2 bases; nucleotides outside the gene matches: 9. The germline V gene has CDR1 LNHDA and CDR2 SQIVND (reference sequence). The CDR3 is CASSTGPGTTTDTQYF. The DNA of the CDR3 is TGTGCCAGTAGTACCGGCCCGGGGACTACCACAGATACGCAGTATTTT. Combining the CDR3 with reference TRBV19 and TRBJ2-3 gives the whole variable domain DGGITQSPKYLFRKEGQNVTLSCEQNLNHDAMYWYRQDPGQGLRLIYYSQIVNDFQKGDIAEGYSVSREKKESFPLTVTSAQKNPTAFYLCASSTGPGTTTDTQYFGPGTRLTVL.

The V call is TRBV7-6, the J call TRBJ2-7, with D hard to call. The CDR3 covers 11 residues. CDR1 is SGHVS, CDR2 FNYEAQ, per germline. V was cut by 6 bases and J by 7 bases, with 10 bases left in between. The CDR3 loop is CASRYGGEQYF. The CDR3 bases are TGTGCCAGCAGATACGGCGGTGAGCAGTACTTC.

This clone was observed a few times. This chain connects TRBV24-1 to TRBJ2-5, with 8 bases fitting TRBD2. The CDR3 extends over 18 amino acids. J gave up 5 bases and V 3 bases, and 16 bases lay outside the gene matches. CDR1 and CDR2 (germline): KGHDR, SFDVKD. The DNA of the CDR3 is TGTGCCACCAGTGATGACCTGGGGGTAGCGGGATCTGGGGAGACCCAGTACTTC. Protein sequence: CATSDDLGVAGSGETQYF.

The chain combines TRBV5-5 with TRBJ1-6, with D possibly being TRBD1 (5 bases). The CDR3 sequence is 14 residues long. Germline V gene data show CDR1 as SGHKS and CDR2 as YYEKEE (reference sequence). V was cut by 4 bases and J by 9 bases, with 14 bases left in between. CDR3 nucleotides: TGTGCCAGCAGCCATGATAACGGGGGTTCACCCCTCCACTTT. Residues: CASSHDNGGSPLHF.

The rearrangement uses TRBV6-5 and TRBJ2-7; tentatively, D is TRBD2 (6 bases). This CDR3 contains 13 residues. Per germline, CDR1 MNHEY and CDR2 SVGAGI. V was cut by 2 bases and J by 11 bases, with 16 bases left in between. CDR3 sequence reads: CASSYGGSTREYF. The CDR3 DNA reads TGTGCCAGCAGTTACGGGGGGTCGACCAGGGAGTACTTC.

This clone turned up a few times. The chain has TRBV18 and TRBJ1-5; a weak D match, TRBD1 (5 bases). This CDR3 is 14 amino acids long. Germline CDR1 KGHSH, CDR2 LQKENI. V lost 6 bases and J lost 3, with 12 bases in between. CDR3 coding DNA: TGTGCCAGCTCGCGTGGGGGGATCAATCAGCCCCAGCATTTT. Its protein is CASSRGGINQPQHF.

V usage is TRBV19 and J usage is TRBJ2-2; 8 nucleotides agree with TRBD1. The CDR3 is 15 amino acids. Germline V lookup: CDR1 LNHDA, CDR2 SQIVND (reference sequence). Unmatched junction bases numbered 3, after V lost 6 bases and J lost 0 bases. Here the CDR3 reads CASRRDRSNTGELFF. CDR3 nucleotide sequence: TGTGCCAGTAGGAGGGACAGGTCGAACACCGGGGAGCTGTTTTTT.

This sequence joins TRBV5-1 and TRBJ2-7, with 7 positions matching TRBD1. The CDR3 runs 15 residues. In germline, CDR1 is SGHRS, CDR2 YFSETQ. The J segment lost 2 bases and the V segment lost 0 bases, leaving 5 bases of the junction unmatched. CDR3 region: CASSLEQGRAYEQYF. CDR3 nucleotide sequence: TGCGCCAGCAGCTTGGAACAGGGGAGAGCCTACGAGCAGTACTTC.

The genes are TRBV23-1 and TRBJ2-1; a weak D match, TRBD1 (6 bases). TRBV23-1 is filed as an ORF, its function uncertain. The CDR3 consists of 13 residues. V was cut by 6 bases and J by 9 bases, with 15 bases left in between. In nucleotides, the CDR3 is TGCGCCAGCAGACTTCGGGACAAGCCTGAGCAGTTCTTC. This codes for CASRLRDKPEQFF.

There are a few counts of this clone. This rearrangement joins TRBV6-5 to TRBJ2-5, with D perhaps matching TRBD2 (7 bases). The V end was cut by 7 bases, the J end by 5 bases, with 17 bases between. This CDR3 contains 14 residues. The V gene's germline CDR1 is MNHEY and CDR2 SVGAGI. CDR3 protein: CASTGSGGAETQYF. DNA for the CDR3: TGTGCCAGCACGGGATCGGGGGGCGCGGAGACCCAGTACTTC.

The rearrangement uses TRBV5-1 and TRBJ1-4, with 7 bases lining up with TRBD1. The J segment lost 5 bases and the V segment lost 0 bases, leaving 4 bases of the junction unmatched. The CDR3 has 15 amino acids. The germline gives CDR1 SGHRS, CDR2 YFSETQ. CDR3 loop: CASSLATGVNEKLFF. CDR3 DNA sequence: TGCGCCAGCAGCTTGGCCACAGGGGTAAATGAAAAACTGTTTTTT.

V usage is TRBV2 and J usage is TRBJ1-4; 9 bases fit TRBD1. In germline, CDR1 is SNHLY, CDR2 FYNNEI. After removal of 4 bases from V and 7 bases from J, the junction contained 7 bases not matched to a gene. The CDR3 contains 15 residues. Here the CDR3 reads CASSGLGQGIEKLFF. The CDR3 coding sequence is TGTGCCAGCAGTGGTCTGGGACAGGGAATTGAAAAACTGTTTTTT.

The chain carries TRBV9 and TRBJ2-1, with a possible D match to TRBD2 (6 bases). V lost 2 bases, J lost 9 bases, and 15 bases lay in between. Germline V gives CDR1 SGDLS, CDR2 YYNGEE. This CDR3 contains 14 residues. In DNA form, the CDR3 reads TGTGCCAGCAGCGTTATCGGAGGGTCGGCTGAGCAGTTCTTC. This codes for CASSVIGGSAEQFF.

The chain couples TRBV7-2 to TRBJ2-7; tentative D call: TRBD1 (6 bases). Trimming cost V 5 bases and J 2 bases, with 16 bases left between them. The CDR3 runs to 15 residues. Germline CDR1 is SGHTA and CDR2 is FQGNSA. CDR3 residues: CASSLAQGPPYEQYF. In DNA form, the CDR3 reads TGTGCCAGCAGCCTCGCACAGGGACCACCCTACGAGCAGTACTTC.

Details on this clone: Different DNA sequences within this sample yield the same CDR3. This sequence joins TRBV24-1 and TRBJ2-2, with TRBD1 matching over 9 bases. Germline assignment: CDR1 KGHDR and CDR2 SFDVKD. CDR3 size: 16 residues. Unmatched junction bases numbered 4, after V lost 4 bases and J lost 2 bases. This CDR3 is CATSDPGQGNTGELFF. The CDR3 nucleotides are TGTGCCACCAGTGACCCGGGACAGGGAAACACCGGGGAGCTGTTTTTT.

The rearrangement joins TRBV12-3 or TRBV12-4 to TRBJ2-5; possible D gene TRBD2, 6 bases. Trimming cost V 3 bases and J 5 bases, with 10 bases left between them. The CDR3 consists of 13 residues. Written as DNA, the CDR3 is TGTGCCAGCAGTTTGAACAGCGGGGAGACCCAGTACTTC. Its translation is CASSLNSGETQYF.

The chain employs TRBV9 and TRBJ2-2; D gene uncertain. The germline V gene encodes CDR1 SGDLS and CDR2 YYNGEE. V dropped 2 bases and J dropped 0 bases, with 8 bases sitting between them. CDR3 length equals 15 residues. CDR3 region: CASSVALTNTGELFF. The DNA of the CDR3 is TGTGCCAGCAGCGTCGCACTCACGAACACCGGGGAGCTGTTTTTT.

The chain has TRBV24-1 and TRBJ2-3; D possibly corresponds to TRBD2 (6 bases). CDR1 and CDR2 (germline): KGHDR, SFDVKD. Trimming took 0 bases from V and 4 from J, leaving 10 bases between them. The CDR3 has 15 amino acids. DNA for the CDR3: TGTGCCACCAGTGATTTGTGGGGGGATTCAGATACGCAGTATTTT. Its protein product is CATSDLWGDSDTQYF.

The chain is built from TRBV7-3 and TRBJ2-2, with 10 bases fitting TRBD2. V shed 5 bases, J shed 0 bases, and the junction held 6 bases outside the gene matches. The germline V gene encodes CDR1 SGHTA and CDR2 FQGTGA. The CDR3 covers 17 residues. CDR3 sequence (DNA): TGTGCCAGCAGCCTCTTTAGCGGGGGGACGAACACCGGGGAGCTGTTTTTT. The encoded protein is CASSLFSGGTNTGELFF.

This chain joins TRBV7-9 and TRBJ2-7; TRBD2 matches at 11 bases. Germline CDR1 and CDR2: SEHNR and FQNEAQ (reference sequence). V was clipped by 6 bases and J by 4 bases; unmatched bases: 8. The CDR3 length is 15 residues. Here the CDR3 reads CASRKTSGVFYEQYF. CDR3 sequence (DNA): TGTGCCAGCAGAAAGACTAGCGGGGTATTTTACGAGCAGTACTTC. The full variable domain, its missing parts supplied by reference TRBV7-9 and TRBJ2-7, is DTGVSQNPRHKITKRGQNVTFRCDPISEHNRLYWYRQTLGQGPEFLTYFQNEAQLEKSRLLSDRFSAERPKGSFSTLEIQRTEQGDSAMYLCASRKTSGVFYEQYFGPGTRLTVT.

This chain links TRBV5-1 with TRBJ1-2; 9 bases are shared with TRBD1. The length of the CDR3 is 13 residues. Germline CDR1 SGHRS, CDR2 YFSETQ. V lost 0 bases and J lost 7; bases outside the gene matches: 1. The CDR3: CASSLADRGGYTF. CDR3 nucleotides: TGCGCCAGCAGCTTGGCGGACAGGGGTGGCTACACCTTC. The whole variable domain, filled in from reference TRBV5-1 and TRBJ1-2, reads KAGVTQTPRYLIKTRGQQVTLSCSPISGHRSVSWYQQTPGQGLQFLFEYFSETQRNKGNFPGRFSGRQFSNSRSEMNVSTLELGDSALYLCASSLADRGGYTFGSGTRLTVV.

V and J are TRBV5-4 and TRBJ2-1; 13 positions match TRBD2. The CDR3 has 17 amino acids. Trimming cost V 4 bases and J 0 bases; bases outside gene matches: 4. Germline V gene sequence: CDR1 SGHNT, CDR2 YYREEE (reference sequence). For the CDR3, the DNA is TGTGCCAGCAGCCTCAGGACTAGCGGGAGCTCCTACAATGAGCAGTTCTTC. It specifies CASSLRTSGSSYNEQFF. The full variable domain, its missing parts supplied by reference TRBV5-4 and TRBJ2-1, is ETGVTQSPTHLIKTRGQQVTLRCSSQSGHNTVSWYQQALGQGPQFIFQYYREEENGRGNFPPRFSGLQFPNYSSELNVNALELDDSALYLCASSLRTSGSSYNEQFFGPGTRLTVL.